The 30 T cell receptor beta chains below come from one sample, sequenced in a study of blood T cell repertoires in COVID-19. Clones were sequenced by immunoSEQ multiplex PCR, and TCRdb holds only the in-frame ones, with some missing. The data show some 150,000 clones, 88% seen once. Input material: peripheral blood. The receptor source for this set is a man aged 50 or older with active or convalescent COVID-19.

This chain joins TRBV27 and TRBJ2-1, with 10 positions matching TRBD2. This CDR3 contains 15 residues. V dropped 3 bases and J dropped 9; count of bases not matched to a gene: 8. From germline, CDR1 is MNHEY and CDR2 SMNVEV (reference sequence). The CDR3 loop reads CASSFRTSGLGEQFF. Written as DNA, the CDR3 is TGTGCCAGCAGTTTCAGGACTAGCGGTCTTGGTGAGCAGTTCTTC.

The genes are TRBV5-4 and TRBJ1-2, with D perhaps TRBD1 (5 bases). This CDR3 is built from 13 residues. Germline V CDR1 and CDR2: SGHNT, YYREEE (reference sequence). Between the trimmed V and J ends, which lost 4 bases and 5 bases, there was a span of 12 bases. CDR3 sequence (DNA): TGTGCCAGCAGCGTCGGACAAGAGTATGGCTACACCTTC. Its protein is CASSVGQEYGYTF.

This chain joins TRBV5-1 and TRBJ1-1; D perhaps matches TRBD1 (5 bases). Germline values: CDR1 SGHRS, CDR2 YFSETQ. Trimming removed 0 bases from V and 1 base from J, with 7 bases in between. The CDR3 is 14 residues long. The CDR3 spells CASSLDTGNTEAFF. The DNA of the CDR3 is TGCGCCAGCAGCTTGGATACAGGGAACACTGAAGCTTTCTTT.

The chain uses TRBV6-4 and TRBJ2-6; the match to TRBD2 covers 7 bases. V was clipped by 6 bases and J by 1 base; unmatched bases: 6. Germline values: CDR1 MRHNA, CDR2 SNTAGT. CDR3 length: 16 residues. CDR3 sequence reads: CASSPQGGSGANVLTF. CDR3 DNA: TGTGCCAGCAGCCCCCAGGGAGGGTCTGGGGCCAACGTCCTGACTTTC.

The V gene is TRBV27, the J gene TRBJ2-1; TRBD2 agrees at 11 bases. Germline V CDR1 and CDR2: MNHEY, SMNVEV (reference sequence). The CDR3 is made up of 16 amino acids. The ends lost 4 bases at V and 5 bases at J; junction bases unmatched: 7. CDR3 in DNA: TGTGCCAGCAGTTCCGTACTAGCGGGAGATCACAATGAGCAGTTCTTC. Protein product: CASSSVLAGDHNEQFF.

The chain is built from TRBV29-1 and TRBJ2-7, with 10 nucleotides matching TRBD1. The CDR3 sequence is 14 residues long. The V gene's germline CDR1 is SQVTM and CDR2 ANQGSEA. V trimming: 4 bases; J trimming: 6 bases; junction bases outside the gene matches: 9. The CDR3, as DNA: TGCAGCGTTGGCCCCGGGACAGGGGAGGGCGAGCAGTACTTC. This gives the protein CSVGPGTGEGEQYF.

This chain connects TRBV5-1 to TRBJ2-4; D might be TRBD2 (5 bases). CDR3 length: 14 amino acids. V gave up 5 bases and J gave up 0 bases, with 9 bases separating them. Per the germline V gene, CDR1 is SGHRS and CDR2 is YFSETQ. The chain's CDR3 is CASRAELAKNIQYF. The CDR3 region has the DNA TGCGCCAGCAGAGCGGAACTAGCCAAAAACATTCAGTACTTC.

Turning to this clone: The same CDR3 arises from other DNA sequences in this sample as well. The chain couples TRBV11-2 to TRBJ2-5, with 11 bases lining up with TRBD2. Germline-derived CDR1 and CDR2 are SGHAT and FQNNGV. V lost 5 bases to trimming and J lost 0 bases; unmatched junction nucleotides: 2. The CDR3 has 15 amino acids. The CDR3 is CASSRTSGYQETQYF. The DNA for the CDR3 is TGTGCCAGCAGCCGGACTAGCGGGTACCAAGAGACCCAGTACTTC.

This chain uses TRBV7-2 with TRBJ1-5; tentative D call: TRBD1 (5 bases). The V end was cut by 3 bases, the J end by 4 bases, with 7 bases between. The CDR3 is 13 amino acids. Germline CDR1 reads SGHTA; CDR2 reads FQGNSA. CDR3 protein: CASSFGGNQPQHF. CDR3 nucleotide sequence: TGTGCCAGCAGCTTCGGGGGGAATCAGCCCCAGCATTTT.

This chain uses TRBV3-1 (or the pseudogene TRBV3-2) with TRBJ2-3, with no clear D. CDR1 is LGHDT, CDR2 YNNKEL, per germline (reference sequence). With 3 bases removed from V and 0 bases from J, the gap between germline ends came to 7 bases. There are 14 residues in the CDR3. The CDR3 here is CASSHALSTDTQYF. The CDR3 region has the DNA TGTGCCAGCAGCCATGCGCTCAGCACAGATACGCAGTATTTT.

J is TRBJ2-7 and V is TRBV18, with D perhaps TRBD1 (6 bases). CDR1 is KGHSH and CDR2 is LQKENI in the germline V gene. The CDR3 is made up of 14 amino acids. V was trimmed by 0 bases and J by 2 bases, leaving 8 bases between them. CDR3 in amino acids: CASSPPGQPYEQYF. In DNA, the CDR3 is TGTGCCAGCTCACCACCCGGACAGCCCTACGAGCAGTACTTC.

J is TRBJ1-2 and V is TRBV19; tentatively, D is TRBD1 (5 bases). The V and J ends lost 6 bases and 5 bases respectively, with 25 bases between them. This CDR3 is built from 17 residues. CDR1 LNHDA and CDR2 SQIVND come from the germline V gene (reference sequence). The CDR3 loop reads CASRRGTDTIPTYGYTF. Here the CDR3 DNA reads TGTGCCAGTAGACGGGGGACGGACACAATCCCGACTTATGGCTACACCTTC. Complete variable domain (other parts from reference TRBV19 and TRBJ1-2): DGGITQSPKYLFRKEGQNVTLSCEQNLNHDAMYWYRQDPGQGLRLIYYSQIVNDFQKGDIAEGYSVSREKKESFPLTVTSAQKNPTAFYLCASRRGTDTIPTYGYTFGSGTRLTVV.

This rearrangement joins TRBV11-2 to TRBJ2-5; 15 bases match TRBD2. V lost 3 bases to trimming and J lost 5 bases; unmatched junction nucleotides: 10. CDR1 SGHAT and CDR2 FQNNGV come from the germline V gene. The length of the CDR3 is 18 residues. CDR3 DNA: TGTGCCAGCAGCTTCGGACTAGCGGGAGGGCCGGTGGGGGAGACCCAGTACTTC. It codes for CASSFGLAGGPVGETQYF.

The chain couples TRBV13 to TRBJ1-3; D call uncertain. The CDR3 runs 13 residues. Deletions cut 5 bases from V and 4 bases from J, with 9 bases between. Germline values: CDR1 PRHDT, CDR2 FYEKMQ (reference sequence). The CDR3 DNA is TGTGCCAGCAGCGTCCGTGTGGGAAACACCATATATTTT. Protein: CASSVRVGNTIYF. Variable domain in full (rest from reference TRBV13 and TRBJ1-3): AAGVIQSPRHLIKEKRETATLKCYPIPRHDTVYWYQQGPGQDPQFLISFYEKMQSDKGSIPDRFSAQQFSDYHSELNMSSLELGDSALYFCASSVRVGNTIYFGEGSWLTVV.

This chain uses TRBV14 with TRBJ1-6; no clear D. CDR1 is SGHDN, CDR2 FVKESK, per germline. The CDR3 length is 14 residues. V dropped 0 bases and J dropped 7 bases, with 7 bases sitting between them. DNA of the CDR3: TGTGCCAGCAGCCAAGAAGTGCGGAATTCACCCCTCCACTTT. Its protein is CASSQEVRNSPLHF.

This clone was observed a single time. This chain connects TRBV4-1 to TRBJ2-1; 11 bases agree with TRBD2. The CDR3 has 17 residues. V dropped 4 bases and J dropped 0; count of bases not matched to a gene: 5. In germline, CDR1 is MGHRA, CDR2 YSYEKL. In nucleotides, the CDR3 is TGCGCCAGCAGCCCCTTCCTAGCGGGAGGCTCCTACAATGAGCAGTTCTTC. Translating gives CASSPFLAGGSYNEQFF.

CDR3 in DNA: TGCAGCGGAGGACATCTTTTATACTCTGGGGCCAACGTCCTGACTTTC. It translates to CSGGHLLYSGANVLTF. The chain combines TRBV29-1 with TRBJ2-6, with TRBD1 as a possible D gene (5 bases). V lost 7 bases, J lost 0 bases, and 16 bases lay in between. The CDR3 contains 16 residues. Germline V CDR1 and CDR2: SQVTM, ANQGSEA.

This chain connects TRBV4-1 to TRBJ1-2; the D is unclear. V dropped 4 bases and J dropped 3 bases, with 24 bases sitting between them. The CDR3 spans 18 residues. CDR1 MGHRA and CDR2 YSYEKL come from the germline V gene. CDR3 DNA sequence: TGCGCCAGCAGCCCCCCCCCGGGAGGCTCTCCTCGGTACTATGGCTACACCTTC. It encodes CASSPPPGGSPRYYGYTF.

The chain carries TRBV10-3 and TRBJ2-4, with a tentative D call TRBD1 (7 bases). The CDR3 spans 17 residues. The V gene lost 3 bases and the J gene lost 0 bases, with 15 bases spanning the gap. CDR1 and CDR2 (germline): ENHRY, SYGVKD. The CDR3 loop is CAISDRAGGLAKNIQYF. In DNA form, the CDR3 reads TGTGCCATCAGTGATAGGGCAGGGGGGTTAGCCAAAAACATTCAGTACTTC.

This clone was counted a few times. The rearrangement links TRBV3-1 (or the pseudogene TRBV3-2) to TRBJ2-1, with D uncertain. The ends were cut back, 1 base at V and 5 bases at J, with 15 bases in the middle. The length of the CDR3 is 16 residues. CDR1 is LGHDT and CDR2 is YNNKEL in the germline V gene (reference sequence). The CDR3, as DNA: TGTGCCAGCAGCCAAGTTCATCTAGATCGGCACAATGAGCAGTTCTTC. Its protein is CASSQVHLDRHNEQFF.

The chain carries TRBV6-2 or TRBV6-3 and TRBJ1-5, with D unclear. The CDR3 is 16 amino acids. V shed 5 bases and J shed 0 bases, with 14 bases lying between them. Germline-derived CDR1 and CDR2 are MNHEY and SVGEGT. The CDR3 region has the DNA TGTGCCAGCAGTCAACTACTGCGCTATAGCAATCAGCCCCAGCATTTT. Translated: CASSQLLRYSNQPQHF.

The chain carries TRBV19 and TRBJ2-3; 9 bases align to TRBD2. V gave up 6 bases and J gave up 6 bases; unmatched junction bases: 7. Looked up from germline, CDR1 is LNHDA and CDR2 is SQIVND (reference sequence). CDR3 length equals 14 residues. The CDR3 here is CASSTTSGRDTQYF. CDR3 bases: TGTGCCAGTAGCACGACTAGCGGACGGGATACGCAGTATTTT.

The rearrangement joins TRBV14 to TRBJ1-1; 7 positions match TRBD1. The V gene end was trimmed by 10 bases and the J gene end by 1 base; junction bases not matched to a gene: 6. This CDR3 region has 13 residues. Germline lookup yields CDR1 SGHDN and CDR2 FVKESK. The CDR3: CATRTGPNTEAFF. The CDR3 nucleotides read TGTGCCACCCGGACAGGACCGAACACTGAAGCTTTCTTT.

This chain links TRBV28 with TRBJ2-5; 12 bases line up with TRBD1. CDR1 is MDHEN, CDR2 SYDVKM, per germline. There are 16 residues in the CDR3. With 4 bases clipped from V and 5 bases from J, the junction kept 8 bases outside the gene matches. The CDR3 loop reads CASSSSGTGGRETQYF. The CDR3 coding sequence is TGTGCCAGCAGTTCCTCGGGGACAGGGGGCAGGGAGACCCAGTACTTC. The full variable domain, rest sourced from reference TRBV28 and TRBJ2-5, is DVKVTQSSRYLVKRTGEKVFLECVQDMDHENMFWYRQDPGLGLRLIYFSYDVKMKEKGDIPEGYSVSREKKERFSLILESASTNQTSMYLCASSSSGTGGRETQYFGPGTRLLVL.

The chain has TRBV6-5 and TRBJ1-2, with D maybe TRBD1 (5 bases). The CDR3 has 12 amino acids. Germline CDR1 reads MNHEY; CDR2 reads SVGAGI. V was shortened by 5 bases and J by 8 bases, with 12 bases between the two germline ends. CDR3 coding DNA: TGTGCCAGCAGTCTGGGGGGGATCGGCTACACCTTC. It translates to CASSLGGIGYTF.

The chain recombines TRBV4-3 with TRBJ2-2, with D unclear. The CDR3 loop spans 16 amino acids. Trimming stripped 1 base from V and 0 bases from J, with 9 bases between. The V gene's germline CDR1 is LGHNA and CDR2 YSLEER. CDR3 loop: CASSQAPNPNTGELFF. The CDR3 DNA reads TGCGCCAGCAGCCAAGCCCCCAATCCGAACACCGGGGAGCTGTTTTTT.

The V gene is TRBV7-3, the J gene TRBJ2-1; no firm D call. Trimming pared 2 bases from V and 0 bases from J, leaving 11 bases between. The CDR3 covers 16 residues. Germline CDR1 SGHTA, CDR2 FQGTGA. The CDR3 coding sequence is TGTGCCAGCAGCTTACACTCGACTCCCTCCTACAATGAGCAGTTCTTC. Translating it yields CASSLHSTPSYNEQFF.

V and J are TRBV19 and TRBJ1-4; TRBD1 is a possible D gene (6 bases). Germline V lookup: CDR1 LNHDA, CDR2 SQIVND (reference sequence). The CDR3 is 13 amino acids. V lost 4 bases and J lost 11, with 14 bases in between. The CDR3 spells CASSTTGMRKLFF. DNA of the CDR3: TGTGCCAGTAGTACTACAGGGATGCGGAAACTGTTTTTT.

In this sample, this clone turned up a few times. The chain links TRBV10-1 to TRBJ2-2, with 14 bases fitting TRBD2. Germline lookup yields CDR1 WNHNN and CDR2 SYGVQD (reference sequence). J was trimmed by 7 bases and V by 2 bases; bases with no gene match: 9. The CDR3 has 18 amino acids. CDR3 DNA: TGCGCCAGCAGTGAGGAACCGGGACTAGCGGGAGTCGGCGGGGAGCTGTTTTTT. This codes for CASSEEPGLAGVGGELFF.

The chain employs TRBV5-1 and TRBJ2-6, with 7 bases matching TRBD1. The CDR3 contains 17 residues. Per the germline V gene, CDR1 is SGHRS and CDR2 is YFSETQ. The V segment lost 4 bases and the J segment 1 base; nucleotides outside the gene matches: 8. CDR3: CASSLGQDRSGANVLTF. The CDR3 DNA is TGCGCCAGCAGCCTCGGACAGGACAGATCTGGGGCCAACGTCCTGACTTTC.